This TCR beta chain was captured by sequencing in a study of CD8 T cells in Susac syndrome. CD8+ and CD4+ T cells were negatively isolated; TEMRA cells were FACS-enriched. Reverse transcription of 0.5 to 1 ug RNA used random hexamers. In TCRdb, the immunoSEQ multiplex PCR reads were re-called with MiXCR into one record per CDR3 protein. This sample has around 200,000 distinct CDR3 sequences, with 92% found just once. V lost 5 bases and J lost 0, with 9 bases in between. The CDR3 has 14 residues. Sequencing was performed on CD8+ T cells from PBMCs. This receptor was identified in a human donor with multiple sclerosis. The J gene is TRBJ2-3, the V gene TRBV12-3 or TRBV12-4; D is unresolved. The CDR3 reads CASSTTASTDTQYF. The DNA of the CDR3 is TGTGCCAGCAGTACGACGGCTAGCACAGATACGCAGTATTTT.